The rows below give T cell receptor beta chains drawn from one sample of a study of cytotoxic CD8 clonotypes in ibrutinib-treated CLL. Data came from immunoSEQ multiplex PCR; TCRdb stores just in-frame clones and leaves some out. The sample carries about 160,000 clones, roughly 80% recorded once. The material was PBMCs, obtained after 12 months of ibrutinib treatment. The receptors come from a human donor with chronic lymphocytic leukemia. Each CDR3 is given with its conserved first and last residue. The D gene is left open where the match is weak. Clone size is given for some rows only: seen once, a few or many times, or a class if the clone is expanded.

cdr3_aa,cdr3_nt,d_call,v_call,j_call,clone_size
CASSSTSGRAHEQFF,TGTGCCAGTAGTAGCACTAGCGGGAGGGCCCATGAGCAGTTCTTC,TRBD2,TRBV19,TRBJ2-1,.
CASRQRTSGGPDTQYF,TGTGCCAGCAGACAAAGGACTAGCGGGGGACCAGATACGCAGTATTTT,TRBD2,TRBV27,TRBJ2-3,.
CASSRQHYGYTF,TGTGCCAGCAGCCGACAGCACTATGGCTACACCTTC,.,TRBV6-5,TRBJ1-2,.
CASAAGGSGKTQYF,TGTGCCAGCGCGGCCGGGGGGTCAGGGAAGACCCAGTACTTC,TRBD2,TRBV19,TRBJ2-5,many
CATKEDGDHYYEQYF,TGTGCCACCAAAGAAGACGGGGATCACTACTACGAGCAGTACTTC,.,TRBV28,TRBJ2-7,once
CASSPPVGASGNEQFF,TGTGCCAGCTCACCACCGGTAGGGGCCTCCGGCAATGAGCAGTTCTTC,.,TRBV18,TRBJ2-1,.
CASSADSGSNQPQHF,TGTGCCAGCAGCGCGGACAGTGGGAGCAATCAGCCCCAGCATTTT,.,TRBV2,TRBJ1-5,few
CASSYPPGEKLFF,TGTGCCAGCAGCTACCCCCCGGGTGAAAAACTGTTTTTT,.,TRBV28,TRBJ1-4,.
CASSFGYTGELFF,TGTGCCAGCAGTTTTGGGTACACCGGGGAGCTGTTTTTT,.,TRBV28,TRBJ2-2,.
CASSPQGSLNYGYTF,TGTGCCAGCAGTCCACAGGGGTCCCTTAACTATGGCTACACCTTC,TRBD1,TRBV27,TRBJ1-2,.
CASSLASGTNTEAFF,TGTGCCAGCAGCTTAGCGTCCGGGACGAACACTGAAGCTTTCTTT,.,TRBV7-2,TRBJ1-1,once
CASSQDILANTDTQYF,TGCGCCAGCAGCCAAGATATACTAGCGAACACAGATACGCAGTATTTT,TRBD2,TRBV4-3,TRBJ2-3,.
CASSSRQGNYGYTF,TGCGCCAGCAGCTCGCGACAGGGGAACTATGGCTACACCTTC,TRBD1,TRBV5-1,TRBJ1-2,few
CATSRGGQGEDEQYF,TGTGCCACCAGCAGAGGGGGACAGGGAGAGGACGAGCAGTACTTC,TRBD1,TRBV15,TRBJ2-7,.
CASSQRTGGLTEAFF,TGTGCCAGCAGCCAAAGGACAGGGGGGTTGACTGAAGCTTTCTTT,TRBD1,TRBV4-2,TRBJ1-1,.
CAWSDTRELFF,TGTGCCTGGAGTGACACCAGGGAACTGTTTTTT,.,TRBV30,TRBJ1-4,few
CASSSAQGDGYTF,TGTGCCAGCAGCTCGGCCCAGGGGGATGGCTACACCTTC,TRBD1,TRBV5-8,TRBJ1-2,.
CAWRSPGQLISGNTIYF,TGTGCCTGGAGGAGTCCGGGGCAGCTCATCTCTGGAAACACCATATATTTT,.,TRBV30,TRBJ1-3,few
CAWSPESTEAFF,TGTGCCTGGTCCCCTGAGAGCACTGAAGCTTTCTTT,.,TRBV30,TRBJ1-1,.
CASSPTLTSSSTGELFF,TGTGCCAGCAGCCCCACACTCACCTCGAGTAGCACCGGGGAGCTGTTTTTT,.,TRBV11-2,TRBJ2-2,.
CASSIRGAQGAGAFF,TGTGCCAGTAGTATAAGGGGAGCACAGGGGGCCGGAGCTTTCTTT,TRBD1,TRBV19,TRBJ1-1,.
CAWTSGPGYEQYF,TGTGCCTGGACCTCCGGGCCAGGCTACGAGCAGTACTTC,.,TRBV30,TRBJ2-7,.
CASSPGTGAGPQHF,TGTGCCAGTAGTCCAGGGACAGGGGCGGGTCCCCAGCATTTT,TRBD1,TRBV19,TRBJ1-5,.
CAWTAGGTNEQFF,TGTGCCTGGACAGCGGGGGGGACAAATGAGCAGTTCTTC,TRBD2,TRBV30,TRBJ2-1,.
CAGKPGHGGETQYF,TGTGCCGGAAAACCGGGACATGGGGGAGAGACCCAGTACTTC,.,TRBV28,TRBJ2-5,.
CASSRDNSPLHF,TGTGCCAGCAGCCGAGATAATTCACCCCTCCACTTT,.,TRBV7-8,TRBJ1-6,.
CASSQNRGTMRSDEKLFF,TGTGCCAGCAGTCAGAATCGGGGGACCATGAGAAGCGATGAAAAACTGTTTTTT,.,TRBV2,TRBJ1-4,.
CASSSLAANEKLFF,TGTGCCAGCTCATCCCTCGCAGCTAATGAAAAACTGTTTTTT,.,TRBV18,TRBJ1-4,.
CASSLRGAESSYNEQFF,TGTGCCAGCTCACTGAGAGGAGCGGAAAGCTCCTACAATGAGCAGTTCTTC,.,TRBV18,TRBJ2-1,.